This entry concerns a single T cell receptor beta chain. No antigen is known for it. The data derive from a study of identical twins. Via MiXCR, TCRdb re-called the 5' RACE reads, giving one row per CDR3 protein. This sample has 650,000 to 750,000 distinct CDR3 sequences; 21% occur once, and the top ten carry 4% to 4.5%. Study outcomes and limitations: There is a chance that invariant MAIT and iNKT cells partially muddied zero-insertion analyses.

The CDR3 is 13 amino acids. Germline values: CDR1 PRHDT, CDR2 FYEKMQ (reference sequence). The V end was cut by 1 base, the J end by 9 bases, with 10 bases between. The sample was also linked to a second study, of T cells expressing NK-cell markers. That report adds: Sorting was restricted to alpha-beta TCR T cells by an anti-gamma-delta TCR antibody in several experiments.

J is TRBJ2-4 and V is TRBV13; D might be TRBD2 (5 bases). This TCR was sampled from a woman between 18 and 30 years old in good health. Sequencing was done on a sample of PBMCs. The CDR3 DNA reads TGTGCCAGCAGCTTAGAAAGCGGCCTCATTCAGTACTTC. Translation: CASSLESGLIQYF.